This is a list of T cell receptor beta chains from one sample in a study of shared clonotypes between healthy human individuals. Method: immunoSEQ multiplex PCR; TCRdb's copy keeps in-frame clones and lacks some. The top ten hold around 24% of the sample, which has hundreds of thousands of clones, nearly 95% seen once. Specimen: naive CD8+ T cells sorted from blood. The receptor source for this set is a man aged 25 to 40 in good health. The CDR3 runs from the conserved cysteine through the conserved F or W. A D gene is named only where the DNA matches it firmly. Size values are once, few and many counts, or a class for expanded clones, and some rows have none.

v_call	d_call	clone_size	j_call	cdr3_aa
TRBV7-9	TRBD2	once	TRBJ2-1	CASSGSPTGGSSYNEQFF
TRBV7-9	.	.	TRBJ2-7	CASGDGGYEQYF
TRBV6-5	.	.	TRBJ1-2	CASSYSMRGYGYTF
TRBV10-3	TRBD2	.	TRBJ2-2	CAISAPSGGQNTGELFF
TRBV25-1	.	once	TRBJ2-7	CASSPGPYEQYF
TRBV27	TRBD2	.	TRBJ2-7	CASSSLAGATYEQYF
TRBV11-2	.	.	TRBJ1-1	CASSSNGGNTEAFF
TRBV4-1	TRBD2	.	TRBJ2-7	CASSQGLAVSYEQYF
TRBV7-3	.	once	TRBJ2-1	CASSLKLSSEQFF
TRBV9	.	.	TRBJ2-5	CASSVGRLDGETQYF
TRBV6-5	.	.	TRBJ2-2	CASTSEGQNTGELFF
TRBV7-3	TRBD2	.	TRBJ2-5	CASSLRGGSETQYF
TRBV9	.	.	TRBJ2-3	CASSVQDIAARQQYF
TRBV15	TRBD1	.	TRBJ1-4	CATSSRQGTNEKLFF
TRBV10-2	TRBD2	.	TRBJ2-7	CASSESGGEQYF
TRBV27	.	.	TRBJ2-7	CASSWIGAAYEQYF
TRBV6-6	TRBD1	.	TRBJ2-1	CASSYSTGGFYNEQFF
TRBV7-8	.	.	TRBJ2-2	CASSFLDNTGELFF
TRBV6-1	.	many	TRBJ1-1	CASSGFDLNTEAFF
TRBV2	.	.	TRBJ2-1	CASSEGTNAYYNEQFF
TRBV4-3	.	.	TRBJ2-1	CASSDPGDHSYNEQFF
TRBV28	.	once	TRBJ2-1	CASSLMEGNEQFF
TRBV19	TRBD2	once	TRBJ2-1	CASSIDRLAVYNEQFF
TRBV9	TRBD2	.	TRBJ2-7	CASSVESLAGDNEQYF
TRBV4-3	.	.	TRBJ2-1	CASSHKGRGGNNEQFF
TRBV19	.	.	TRBJ1-5	CASSPQGFNQPQHF
TRBV7-9	.	once	TRBJ2-7	CASSLLDGPYEQYF
TRBV13	.	.	TRBJ1-2	CASSLGAGLSYGYTF
TRBV29-1	TRBD1	.	TRBJ2-2	CSVDLGPGQGPLKAINRELFF
TRBV4-3	.	.	TRBJ2-1	CASSQEGQKYNEQFF
TRBV7-9	.	once	TRBJ2-7	CASSPRQGKTYEQYF
TRBV25-1	.	.	TRBJ2-5	CASSKTGADQETQYF
TRBV6-5	TRBD1	.	TRBJ2-7	CASSVGQSYEQYF
TRBV9	TRBD2	.	TRBJ2-3	CASSTRPSGGTDTQYF
TRBV28	.	.	TRBJ1-5	CASSQPTIQPQHF
TRBV2	.	.	TRBJ2-6	CASSEEQMNYPSGANVLTF
TRBV19	TRBD1	.	TRBJ1-1	CASSITGANEAFF
TRBV4-3	TRBD2	.	TRBJ2-5	CASSHESGRGETQYF
TRBV29-1	.	.	TRBJ2-1	CSVEGRHNEQFF
TRBV27	TRBD1	.	TRBJ2-1	CASRSRDSDIEQFF
TRBV2	.	.	TRBJ1-4	CASSDSAEQGWKLFF
TRBV29-1	.	.	TRBJ2-2	CSVWGSTGELFF
TRBV5-8	TRBD2	.	TRBJ2-2	CASSSGTSGTNTGELFF
TRBV28	TRBD2	.	TRBJ2-7	CASSFGLAEHYEQYF
TRBV19	TRBD1	.	TRBJ1-1	CASSWGQGFAEAFF
TRBV4-1	.	.	TRBJ2-1	CASSQEWSSGYNEQFF
TRBV9	TRBD1	.	TRBJ1-2	CASSVDAAGQGYGYTF
TRBV7-8	.	.	TRBJ2-1	CASSAWVVGAYNEQFF
TRBV2	TRBD1	.	TRBJ1-5	CASSEGPGQGFIGNQPQHF